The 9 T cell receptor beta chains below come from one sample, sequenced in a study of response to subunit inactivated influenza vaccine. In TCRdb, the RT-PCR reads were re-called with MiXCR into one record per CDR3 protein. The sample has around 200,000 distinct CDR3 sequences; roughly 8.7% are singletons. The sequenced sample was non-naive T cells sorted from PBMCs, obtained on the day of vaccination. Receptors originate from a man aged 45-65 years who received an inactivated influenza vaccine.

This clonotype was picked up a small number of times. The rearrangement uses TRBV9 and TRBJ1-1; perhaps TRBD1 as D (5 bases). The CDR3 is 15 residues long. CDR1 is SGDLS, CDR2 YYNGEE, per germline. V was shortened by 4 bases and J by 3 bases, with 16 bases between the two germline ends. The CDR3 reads CASSQTGQTDTEAFF. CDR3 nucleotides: TGTGCCAGCAGCCAAACCGGACAAACGGACACTGAAGCTTTCTTT.

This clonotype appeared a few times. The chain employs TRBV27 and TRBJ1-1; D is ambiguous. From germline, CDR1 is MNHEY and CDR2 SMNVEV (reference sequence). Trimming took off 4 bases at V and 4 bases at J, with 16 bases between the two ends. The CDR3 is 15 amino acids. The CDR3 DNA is TGTGCCAGCAGTTATACCCTCGGGAGAGCCACTGAAGCTTTCTTT. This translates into CASSYTLGRATEAFF.

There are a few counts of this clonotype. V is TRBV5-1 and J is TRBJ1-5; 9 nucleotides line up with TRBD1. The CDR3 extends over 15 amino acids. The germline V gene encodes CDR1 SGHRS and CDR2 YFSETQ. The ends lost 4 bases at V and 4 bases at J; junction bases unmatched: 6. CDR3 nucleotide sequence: TGCGCCAGCAGCCAGGGACAGGGCTTGAATCAGCCCCAGCATTTT. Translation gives CASSQGQGLNQPQHF.

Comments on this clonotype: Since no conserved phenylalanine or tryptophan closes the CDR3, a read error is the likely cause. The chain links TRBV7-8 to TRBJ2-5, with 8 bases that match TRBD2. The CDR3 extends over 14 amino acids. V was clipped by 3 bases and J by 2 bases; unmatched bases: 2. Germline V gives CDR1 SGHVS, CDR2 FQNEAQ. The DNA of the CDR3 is TGTGCCAGCAGCTTCCTAGCGGGTCAAGAGACCCAGTACATC. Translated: CASSFLAGQETQYI.

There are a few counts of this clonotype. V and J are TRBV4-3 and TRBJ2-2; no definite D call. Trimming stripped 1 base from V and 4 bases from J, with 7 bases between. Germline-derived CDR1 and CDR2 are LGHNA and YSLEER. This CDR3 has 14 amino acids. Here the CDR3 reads CASSQGVLTGELFF. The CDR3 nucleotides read TGCGCCAGCAGCCAAGGGGTCCTCACCGGGGAGCTGTTTTTT.

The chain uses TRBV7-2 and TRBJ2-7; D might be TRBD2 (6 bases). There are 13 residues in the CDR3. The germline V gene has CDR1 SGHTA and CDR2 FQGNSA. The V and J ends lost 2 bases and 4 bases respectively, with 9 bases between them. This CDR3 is CASSLRRGYEQYF. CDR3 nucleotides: TGTGCCAGCAGCTTACGGCGGGGTTACGAGCAGTACTTC.

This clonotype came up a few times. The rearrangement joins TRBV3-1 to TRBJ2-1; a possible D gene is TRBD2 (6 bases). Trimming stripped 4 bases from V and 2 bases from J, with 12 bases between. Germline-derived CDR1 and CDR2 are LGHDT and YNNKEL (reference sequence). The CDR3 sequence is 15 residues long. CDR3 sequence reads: CASSPNSGAYNEQFF. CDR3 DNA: TGTGCCAGCAGCCCTAATAGCGGAGCCTACAATGAGCAGTTCTTC.

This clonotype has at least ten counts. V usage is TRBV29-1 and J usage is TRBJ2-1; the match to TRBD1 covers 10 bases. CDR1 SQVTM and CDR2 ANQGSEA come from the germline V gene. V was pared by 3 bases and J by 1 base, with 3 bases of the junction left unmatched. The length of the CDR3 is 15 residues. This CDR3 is CSVDPGQGSYNEQFF. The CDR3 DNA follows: TGCAGCGTTGATCCGGGACAGGGGTCCTACAATGAGCAGTTCTTC.

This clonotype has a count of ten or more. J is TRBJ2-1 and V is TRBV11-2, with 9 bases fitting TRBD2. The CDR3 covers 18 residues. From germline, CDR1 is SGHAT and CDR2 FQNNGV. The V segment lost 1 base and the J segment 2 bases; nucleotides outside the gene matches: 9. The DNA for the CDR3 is TGTGCCAGCAGCTTAGTTGGCGGGGGGGCCCCTCCCTACAATGAGCAGTTCTTC. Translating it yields CASSLVGGGAPPYNEQFF.